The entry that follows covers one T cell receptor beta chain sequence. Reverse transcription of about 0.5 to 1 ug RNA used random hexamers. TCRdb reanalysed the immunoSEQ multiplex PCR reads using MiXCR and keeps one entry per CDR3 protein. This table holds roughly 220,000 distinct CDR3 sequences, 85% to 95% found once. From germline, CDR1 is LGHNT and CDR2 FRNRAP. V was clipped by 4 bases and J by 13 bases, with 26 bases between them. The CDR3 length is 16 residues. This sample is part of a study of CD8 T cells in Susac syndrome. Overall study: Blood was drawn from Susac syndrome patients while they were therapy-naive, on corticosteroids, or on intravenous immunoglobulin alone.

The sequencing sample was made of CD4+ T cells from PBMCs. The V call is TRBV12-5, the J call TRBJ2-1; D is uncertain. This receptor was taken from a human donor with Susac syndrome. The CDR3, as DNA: TGTGCTAGTGGTTCGCGCCATCTCAGACTGGGGAAGGAACAGTTCTTC. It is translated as CASGSRHLRLGKEQFF.